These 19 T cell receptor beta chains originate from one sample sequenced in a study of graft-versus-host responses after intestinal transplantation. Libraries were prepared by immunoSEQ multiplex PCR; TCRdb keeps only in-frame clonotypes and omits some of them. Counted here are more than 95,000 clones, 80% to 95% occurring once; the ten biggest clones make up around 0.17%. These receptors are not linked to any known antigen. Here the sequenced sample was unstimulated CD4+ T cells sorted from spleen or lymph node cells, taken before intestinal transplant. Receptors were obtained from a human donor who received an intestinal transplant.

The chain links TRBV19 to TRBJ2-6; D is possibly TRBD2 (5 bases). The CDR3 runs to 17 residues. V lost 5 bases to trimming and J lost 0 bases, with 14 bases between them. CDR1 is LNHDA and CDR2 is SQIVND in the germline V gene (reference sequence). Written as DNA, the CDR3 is TGTGCCAGTAGTCGCCTCGGGGAAAGCTCTGGGGCCAACGTCCTGACTTTC. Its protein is CASSRLGESSGANVLTF.

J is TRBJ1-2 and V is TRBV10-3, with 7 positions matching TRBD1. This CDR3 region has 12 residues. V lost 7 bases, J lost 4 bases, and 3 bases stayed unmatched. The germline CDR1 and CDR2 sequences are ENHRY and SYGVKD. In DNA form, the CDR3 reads TGTGCCATCACGGGGACAGCCTATGGCTACACCTTC. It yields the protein CAITGTAYGYTF.

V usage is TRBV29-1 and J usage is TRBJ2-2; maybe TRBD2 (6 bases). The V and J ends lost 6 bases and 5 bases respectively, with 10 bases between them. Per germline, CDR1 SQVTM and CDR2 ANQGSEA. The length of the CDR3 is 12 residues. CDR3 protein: CSVSSGTGELFF. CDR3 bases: TGCAGCGTCAGTAGCGGTACCGGGGAGCTGTTTTTT.

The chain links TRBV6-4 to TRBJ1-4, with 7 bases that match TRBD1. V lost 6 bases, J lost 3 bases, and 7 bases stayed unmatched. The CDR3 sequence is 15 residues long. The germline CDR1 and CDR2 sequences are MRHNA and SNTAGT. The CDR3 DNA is TGTGCCAGCAGGCAAGCCGGGACAGCTAATGAAAAACTGTTTTTT. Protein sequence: CASRQAGTANEKLFF.

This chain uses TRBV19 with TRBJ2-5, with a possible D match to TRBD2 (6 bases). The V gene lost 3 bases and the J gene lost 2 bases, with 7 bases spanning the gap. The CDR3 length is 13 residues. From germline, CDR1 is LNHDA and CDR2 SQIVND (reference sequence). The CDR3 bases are TGTGCCAGTAGTATTCGGGGGCAAGAGACCCAGTACTTC. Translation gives CASSIRGQETQYF.

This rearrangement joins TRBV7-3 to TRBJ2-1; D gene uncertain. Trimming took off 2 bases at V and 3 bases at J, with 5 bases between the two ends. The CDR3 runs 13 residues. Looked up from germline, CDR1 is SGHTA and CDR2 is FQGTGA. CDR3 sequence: CASSLDNYNEQFF. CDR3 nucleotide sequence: TGTGCCAGCAGCTTAGACAACTACAATGAGCAGTTCTTC.

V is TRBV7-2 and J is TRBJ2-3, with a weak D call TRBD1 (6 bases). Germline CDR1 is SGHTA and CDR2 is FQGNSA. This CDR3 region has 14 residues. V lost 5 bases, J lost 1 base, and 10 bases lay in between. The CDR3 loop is CASSARQGTDTQYF. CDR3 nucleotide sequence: TGTGCCAGCAGCGCACGACAGGGCACAGATACGCAGTATTTT. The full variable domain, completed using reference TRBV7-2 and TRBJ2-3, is GAGVSQSPSNKVTEKGKDVELRCDPISGHTALYWYRQSLGQGLEFLIYFQGNSAPDKSGLPSDRFSAERTGGSVSTLTIQRTQQEDSAVYLCASSARQGTDTQYFGPGTRLTVL.

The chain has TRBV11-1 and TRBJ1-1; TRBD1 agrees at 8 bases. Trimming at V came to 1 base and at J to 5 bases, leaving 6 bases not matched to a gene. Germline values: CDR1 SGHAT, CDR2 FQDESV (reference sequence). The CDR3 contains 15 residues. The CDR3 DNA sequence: TGTGCCAGCAGCTTAGTCCCGACAGGGGATACTGAAGCTTTCTTT. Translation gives CASSLVPTGDTEAFF.

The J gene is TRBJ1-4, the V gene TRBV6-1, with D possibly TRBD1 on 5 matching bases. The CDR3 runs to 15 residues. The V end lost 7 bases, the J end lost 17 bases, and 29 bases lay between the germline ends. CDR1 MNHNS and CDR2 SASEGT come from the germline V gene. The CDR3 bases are TGTGCCAGCATTCGGTCAGGGTGGATTTCAGATAGTTGTTTTTTT. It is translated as CASIRSGWISDSCFF.

The CDR3 coding sequence is TGTGCCAGCAGCTTAAAAGGGGGGGGGATTTACAATGAGCAGTTCTTC. As protein: CASSLKGGGIYNEQFF. The rearrangement joins TRBV7-3 to TRBJ2-1; possible D gene TRBD2, 7 bases. The germline CDR1 and CDR2 sequences are SGHTA and FQGTGA. The V gene lost 1 base and the J gene lost 4 bases, with 14 bases spanning the gap. CDR3 length: 16 amino acids.

The DNA for the CDR3 is TGTGCCAGCAGCTTTAGCGGGGGGGCCGGGGAGCTGTTTTTT. It codes for CASSFSGGAGELFF. The chain is built from TRBV7-2 and TRBJ2-2; TRBD2 aligns across 11 bases. Germline CDR1 and CDR2: SGHTA and FQGNSA. The CDR3 spans 14 residues. The junction had 0 bases not matched to a gene; V was cut back by 3 bases and J by 6 bases. The full variable domain, with the rest looked up from reference TRBV7-2 and TRBJ2-2, is GAGVSQSPSNKVTEKGKDVELRCDPISGHTALYWYRQSLGQGLEFLIYFQGNSAPDKSGLPSDRFSAERTGGSVSTLTIQRTQQEDSAVYLCASSFSGGAGELFFGEGSRLTVL.

This CDR3 reads CASSLYSVGQSGWGYTF. In nucleotides, the CDR3 is TGTGCCAGCAGTTTATATAGTGTCGGACAGTCAGGGTGGGGCTACACCTTC. This sequence joins TRBV27 and TRBJ1-2, with D possibly being TRBD1 (6 bases). Trimming stripped 1 base from V and 8 bases from J, with 23 bases between. This CDR3 has 17 amino acids. Germline loops: CDR1 MNHEY, CDR2 SMNVEV (reference sequence).

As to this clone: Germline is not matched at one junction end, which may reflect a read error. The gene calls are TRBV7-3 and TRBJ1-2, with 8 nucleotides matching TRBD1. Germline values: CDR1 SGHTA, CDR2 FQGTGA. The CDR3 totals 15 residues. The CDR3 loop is CASSLTGGRENGYTF. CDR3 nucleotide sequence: TGTGCCAGCAGCCTAACAGGGGGAAGGGAAAATGGCTACACCTTC.

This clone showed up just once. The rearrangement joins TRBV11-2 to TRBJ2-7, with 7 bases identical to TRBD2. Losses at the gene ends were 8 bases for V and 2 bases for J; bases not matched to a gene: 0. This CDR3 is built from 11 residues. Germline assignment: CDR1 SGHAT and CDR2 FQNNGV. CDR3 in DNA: TGTGCCAGCCGGGGGGCCTACGAGCAGTACTTC. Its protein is CASRGAYEQYF.

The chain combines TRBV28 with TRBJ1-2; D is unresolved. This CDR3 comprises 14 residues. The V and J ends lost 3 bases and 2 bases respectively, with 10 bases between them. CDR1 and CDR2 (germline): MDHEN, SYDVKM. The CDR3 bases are TGTGCCAGCAGTTTTGAGGCACTAAACTATGGCTACACCTTC. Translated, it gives CASSFEALNYGYTF.

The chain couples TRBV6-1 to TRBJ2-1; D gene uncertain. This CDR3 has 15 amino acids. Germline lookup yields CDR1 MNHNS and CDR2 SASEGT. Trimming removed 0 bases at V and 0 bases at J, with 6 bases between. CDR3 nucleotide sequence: TGTGCCAGCAGTGAAGCACTTATCTCCTACAATGAGCAGTTCTTC. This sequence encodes CASSEALISYNEQFF.

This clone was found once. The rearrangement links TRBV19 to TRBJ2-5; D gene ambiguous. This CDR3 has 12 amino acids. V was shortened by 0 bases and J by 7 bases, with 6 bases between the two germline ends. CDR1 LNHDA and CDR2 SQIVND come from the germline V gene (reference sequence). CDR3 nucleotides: TGTGCCAGTAGTATAGAGTACGGGACCCAGTACTTC. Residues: CASSIEYGTQYF.

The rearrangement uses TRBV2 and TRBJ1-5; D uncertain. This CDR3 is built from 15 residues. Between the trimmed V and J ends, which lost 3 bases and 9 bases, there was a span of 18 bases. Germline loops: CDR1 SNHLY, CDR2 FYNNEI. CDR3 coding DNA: TGTGCCAGCAGTGAGGGGTCTTTGGGGAGCGGGCCCCAGCATTTT. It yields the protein CASSEGSLGSGPQHF.

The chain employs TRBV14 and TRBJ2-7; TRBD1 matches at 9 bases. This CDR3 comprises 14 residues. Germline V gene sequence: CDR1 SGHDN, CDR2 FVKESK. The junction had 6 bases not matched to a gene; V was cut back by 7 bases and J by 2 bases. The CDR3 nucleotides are TGTGCCAGCATACAGACAGGGGGACCCTACGAGCAGTACTTC. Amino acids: CASIQTGGPYEQYF.